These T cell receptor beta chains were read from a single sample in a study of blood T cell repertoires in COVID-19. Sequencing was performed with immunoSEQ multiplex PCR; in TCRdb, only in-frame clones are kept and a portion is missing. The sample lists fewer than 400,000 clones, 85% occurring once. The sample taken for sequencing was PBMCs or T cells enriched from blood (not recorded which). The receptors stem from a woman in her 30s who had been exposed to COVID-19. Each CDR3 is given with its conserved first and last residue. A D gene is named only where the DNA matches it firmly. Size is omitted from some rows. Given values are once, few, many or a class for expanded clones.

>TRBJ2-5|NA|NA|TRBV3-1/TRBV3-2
CASSQGLSETQYF
TGTGCCAGCAGCCAAGGACTTTCGGAGACCCAGTACTTC
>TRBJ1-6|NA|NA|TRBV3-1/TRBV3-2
CASTGLGASPLHF
TGTGCCAGCACAGGACTAGGGGCATCACCCCTCCACTTT
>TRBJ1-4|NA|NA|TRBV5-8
CASSSGSQGRREKLFF
TGTGCCAGCAGCTCGGGTTCGCAGGGTCGGCGAGAAAAACTGTTTTTT
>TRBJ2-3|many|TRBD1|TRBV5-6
CASSGGTGFTDTQYF
TGTGCCAGCAGCGGTGGGACAGGGTTTACAGATACGCAGTATTTT
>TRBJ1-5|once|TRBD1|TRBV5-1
CASSPDTGTGQPQHF
TGCGCCAGCAGCCCGGATACAGGGACAGGGCAGCCCCAGCATTTT
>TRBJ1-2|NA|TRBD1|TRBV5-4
CASSFTGQGSYGYTF
TGTGCCAGCAGCTTCACGGGACAGGGGAGCTATGGCTACACCTTC
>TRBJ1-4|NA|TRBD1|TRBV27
CASSLQGTGEKLFF
TGTGCCAGCAGTTTACAGGGGACAGGGGAAAAACTGTTTTTT
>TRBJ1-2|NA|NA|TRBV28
CASSLGGTFYGYTF
TGTGCCAGCAGTTTAGGGGGCACCTTCTATGGCTACACCTTC
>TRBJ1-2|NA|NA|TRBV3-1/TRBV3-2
CASSQGLGRGGYTF
TGTGCCAGCAGCCAAGGACTAGGGAGAGGTGGCTACACCTTC
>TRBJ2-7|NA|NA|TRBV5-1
CASKDGSSYEQYF
TGCGCCAGCAAGGATGGGAGCTCCTACGAGCAGTACTTC
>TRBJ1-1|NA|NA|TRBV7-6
CASSLVVLNTEAFF
TGTGCCAGCAGCTTAGTCGTGTTGAACACTGAAGCTTTCTTT
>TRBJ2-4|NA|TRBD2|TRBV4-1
CASSQGSARGGPAKNIQYF
TGCGCCAGCAGCCAAGGGTCCGCGCGGGGGGGCCCGGCCAAAAACATTCAGTACTTC
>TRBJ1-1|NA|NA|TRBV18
CASSPGQLNTEAFF
TGTGCCAGCTCACCTGGTCAGTTGAACACTGAAGCTTTCTTT
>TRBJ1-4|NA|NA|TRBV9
CASSVEPFNEKLFF
TGTGCCAGCAGCGTAGAGCCATTTAATGAAAAACTGTTTTTT
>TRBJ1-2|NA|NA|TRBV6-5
CASSWRGDYGYTF
TGTGCCAGCAGTTGGCGGGGTGACTATGGCTACACCTTC
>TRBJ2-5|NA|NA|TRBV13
CASSLGTGGTQYF
TGTGCCAGCAGCTTAGGGACTGGTGGGACCCAGTACTTC
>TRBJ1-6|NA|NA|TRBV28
CASSLEGSYNSPLHF
TGTGCCAGCAGTTTGGAGGGTTCCTATAATTCACCCCTCCACTTT
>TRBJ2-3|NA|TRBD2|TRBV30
CAWSVSGGGAAQYF
TGTGCCTGGAGTGTGAGCGGGGGGGGCGCGGCGCAGTATTTT
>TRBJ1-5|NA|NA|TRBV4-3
CASSQTVYSNQPQHF
TGCGCCAGCAGCCAGACAGTCTATAGCAATCAGCCCCAGCATTTT
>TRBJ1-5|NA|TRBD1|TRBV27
CASSRLDRVGNQPQHF
TGTGCCAGCAGTCGACTCGACAGGGTAGGGAATCAGCCCCAGCATTTT
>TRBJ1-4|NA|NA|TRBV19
CASSITGPTNEKLFF
TGTGCCAGTAGTATCACAGGGCCAACTAATGAAAAACTGTTTTTT
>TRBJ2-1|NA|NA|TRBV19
CASRDTHNEQFF
TGTGCCAGCAGGGACACCCACAATGAGCAGTTCTTC
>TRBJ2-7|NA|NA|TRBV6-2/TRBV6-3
CASSILHEQYF
TGTGCCAGCAGTATACTACACGAGCAGTACTTC
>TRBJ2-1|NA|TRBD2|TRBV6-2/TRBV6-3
CASSWGSGDQAREQFF
TGTGCCAGCAGCTGGGGTAGCGGGGACCAAGCGCGTGAGCAGTTCTTC
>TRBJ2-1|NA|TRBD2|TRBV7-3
CASSQQLAGGGDEQFF
TGTGCCAGCAGCCAACAACTAGCGGGGGGCGGTGATGAGCAGTTCTTC
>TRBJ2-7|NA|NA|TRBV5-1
CASSLSVSTYEQYF
TGCGCCAGCAGCTTGAGCGTAAGTACCTACGAGCAGTACTTC
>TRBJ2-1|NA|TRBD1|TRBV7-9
CASIKARDRGRRGGNEQFF
TGTGCCAGCATCAAAGCCCGGGACAGGGGGCGAAGGGGAGGCAATGAGCAGTTCTTC
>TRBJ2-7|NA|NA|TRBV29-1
CSVEETRQNEQYF
TGCAGCGTTGAAGAGACCCGACAGAACGAGCAGTACTTC
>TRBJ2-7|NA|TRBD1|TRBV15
CATSRDGQGSYEQYF
TGTGCCACCAGCAGGGATGGACAGGGCTCCTACGAGCAGTACTTC
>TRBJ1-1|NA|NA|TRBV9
CASSVGEETNTEAFF
TGTGCCAGCAGCGTAGGGGAGGAGACGAACACTGAAGCTTTCTTT
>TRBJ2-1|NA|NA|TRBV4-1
CASSRVAETYNEQFF
TGCGCCAGCAGCCGGGTAGCGGAGACTTACAATGAGCAGTTCTTC
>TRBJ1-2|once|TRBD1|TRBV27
CASSTWDRDYGYTF
TGTGCCAGCAGTACATGGGACAGGGACTATGGCTACACCTTC
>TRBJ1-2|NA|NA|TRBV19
CASSIPGNYGYTF
TGTGCCAGTAGTATCCCAGGGAACTATGGCTACACCTTC
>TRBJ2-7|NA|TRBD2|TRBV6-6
CASSPTSGAIEQYF
TGTGCCAGCAGTCCTACTAGCGGGGCTATCGAGCAGTACTTC
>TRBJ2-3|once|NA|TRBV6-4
CASSDRLGDPADTQYF
TGTGCCAGCAGTGACAGACTCGGGGATCCGGCAGATACGCAGTATTTT
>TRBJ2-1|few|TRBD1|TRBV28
CASSPGGESYNEQFF
TGTGCCAGCAGTCCAGGGGGCGAATCCTACAATGAGCAGTTCTTC
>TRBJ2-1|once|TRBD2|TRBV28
CASILAGGGGNEQFF
TGTGCCAGCATTCTAGCGGGGGGAGGTGGGAATGAGCAGTTCTTC
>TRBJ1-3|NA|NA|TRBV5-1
CASSPAGSGNTIYF
TGCGCCAGCAGCCCCGCGGGGTCAGGAAACACCATATATTTT
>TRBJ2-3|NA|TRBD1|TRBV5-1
CASSTGTGGADTQYF
TGCGCCAGCAGCACAGGGACAGGGGGGGCAGATACGCAGTATTTT
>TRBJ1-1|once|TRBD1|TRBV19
CASRSSGTANTEAFF
TGTGCCAGTAGGTCATCTGGGACAGCGAACACTGAAGCTTTCTTT
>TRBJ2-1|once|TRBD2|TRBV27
CASSSKLTSGSIYNEQFF
TGTGCCAGCAGTTCCAAACTTACTAGCGGGAGTATCTACAATGAGCAGTTCTTC
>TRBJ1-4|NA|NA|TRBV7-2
CASSLAPATNEKLFF
TGTGCCAGCAGCTTAGCTCCAGCAACTAATGAAAAACTGTTTTTT
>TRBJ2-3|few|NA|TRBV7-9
CASSLPSTDTQYF
TGTGCCAGCAGCTTACCTAGCACAGATACGCAGTATTTT
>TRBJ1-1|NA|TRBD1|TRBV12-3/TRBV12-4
CASSLRGRAFF
TGTGCCAGCAGTTTAAGGGGGCGTGCTTTCTTT
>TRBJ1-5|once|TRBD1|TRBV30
CAWSRDRGDQPQHF
TGTGCCTGGAGTAGGGACAGGGGTGATCAGCCCCAGCATTTT
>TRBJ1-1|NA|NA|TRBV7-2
CASSAQGWSTEAFF
TGTGCCAGCAGCGCACAGGGATGGAGCACTGAAGCTTTCTTT
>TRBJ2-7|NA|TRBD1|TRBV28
CASSDGQGLAYEQYF
TGTGCCAGCAGTGACGGACAGGGGCTTGCCTACGAGCAGTACTTC
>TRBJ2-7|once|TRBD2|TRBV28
CASRSTGLLAGYEQYF
TGTGCCAGCAGATCTACAGGGTTGCTAGCGGGATACGAGCAGTACTTC
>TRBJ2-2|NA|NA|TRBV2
CASTEPEAGHTFTNTGELFF
TGTGCCAGCACCGAACCAGAGGCGGGCCACACCTTCACGAACACCGGGGAGCTGTTTTTT